These 25 T cell receptor beta chains originate from one sample sequenced in a study of T cells in localized non-small cell lung cancer (dated by TCRdb to between 2020 and 2021). Library preparation was by the immunoSEQ multiplex PCR assay. In TCRdb, the immuneACCESS table is reduced to in-frame sequences with V and J assigned. These tables do not hold every clone; where another copy was compared, an unresolved V gene accounts for under half, and the others remain unexplained. The sample has 45,000 to 60,000 clones on record, 86% of them singletons. Of the sample, roughly 5.5% falls within the top ten clones. Sample: peripheral blood, taken before any cancer treatment. The receptors come from a woman aged 35-70 years with stage I lung adenocarcinoma.

The gene calls are TRBV16 and TRBJ1-2; 7 bases are shared with TRBD1. The CDR3 is 12 residues long. Germline CDR1 reads KGHSY; CDR2 reads FQNENV. Unmatched junction bases numbered 0, after V lost 2 bases and J lost 6 bases. The CDR3 region is CASSQTGDGYTF. The CDR3 region has the DNA TGTGCCAGCAGCCAAACAGGGGATGGCTACACCTTC.

V is TRBV27 and J is TRBJ2-5; 10 bases map to TRBD2. The length of the CDR3 is 16 residues. Germline-derived CDR1 and CDR2 are MNHEY and SMNVEV (reference sequence). The V and J ends lost 6 bases and 4 bases, in that order; junction bases with no gene match: 11. The CDR3 protein is CASSLIGTSVRETQYF. The CDR3 bases are TGTGCCAGCAGCTTAATAGGGACTAGCGTGCGAGAGACCCAGTACTTC.

J is TRBJ1-2 and V is TRBV5-8, with a weak D call TRBD1 (5 bases). Germline V gives CDR1 SGHTS, CDR2 YDEGEE. The V end lost 1 base, the J end lost 4 bases, and 8 bases lay between the germline ends. The CDR3 loop spans 13 amino acids. In nucleotides, the CDR3 is TGTGCCAGCAGCTTGACAGGACCCTATGGCTACACCTTC. Its protein is CASSLTGPYGYTF.

The rearrangement uses TRBV4-3 and TRBJ1-1, with D unclear. V lost 4 bases and J 2 bases, leaving 17 bases between the germline ends. Germline assignment: CDR1 LGHNA and CDR2 YSLEER. The CDR3 is 16 amino acids. This chain's CDR3 is CASSLARTVFNTEAFF. The CDR3 DNA follows: TGCGCCAGCAGCCTCGCCAGGACGGTTTTTAACACTGAAGCTTTCTTT.

This clone showed up just a few times. V gene TRBV19 combines with J gene TRBJ1-5, with TRBD1 as a possible D gene (5 bases). With 3 bases removed from V and 6 bases from J, the gap between germline ends came to 15 bases. Germline CDR1 is LNHDA and CDR2 is SQIVND (reference sequence). The CDR3 runs to 15 residues. In DNA form, the CDR3 reads TGTGCCAGTAGTATGGGTAGGGACGGCGGTCAGCCCCAGCATTTT. Translation gives CASSMGRDGGQPQHF.

The rearrangement uses TRBV15 and TRBJ1-3; D is unresolved. Between the trimmed V and J ends, which lost 2 bases and 0 bases, there was a span of 5 bases. The CDR3 totals 14 residues. Germline CDR1 is LNHNV and CDR2 is YYDKDF (reference sequence). The CDR3 region has the DNA TGTGCCACCAGCAGAAGAGACTCTGGAAACACCATATATTTT. It translates to CATSRRDSGNTIYF.

V is TRBV6-5 and J is TRBJ1-1, with D possibly matching TRBD1 (5 bases). The CDR3 totals 14 residues. V was shortened by 3 bases and J by 4 bases, with 12 bases between the two germline ends. Germline loops: CDR1 MNHEY, CDR2 SVGAGI. CDR3 DNA sequence: TGTGCCAGCAGTTATGCAGGCGGGGGCACTGAAGCTTTCTTT. Protein product: CASSYAGGGTEAFF.

The chain combines TRBV30 with TRBJ2-7, with D perhaps matching TRBD2 (5 bases). V gave up 3 bases and J gave up 0 bases, with 9 bases separating them. The germline V gene has CDR1 GTSNPN and CDR2 SVGIG (reference sequence). The CDR3 is 13 residues long. In nucleotides, the CDR3 is TGTGCCTGGAGCGAGGGAAACTCCTACGAGCAGTACTTC. It yields the protein CAWSEGNSYEQYF.

The genes are TRBV27 and TRBJ2-7; no firm D call. Germline V gene sequence: CDR1 MNHEY, CDR2 SMNVEV (reference sequence). V was pared by 9 bases and J by 3 bases, with 3 bases between. The CDR3 is 9 amino acids. Here the CDR3 reads CASNYEQYF. The CDR3 DNA reads TGTGCCAGTAACTACGAGCAGTACTTC.

This clone showed up just once. The genes are TRBV19 and TRBJ2-2, with TRBD2 matching over 8 bases. This CDR3 has 17 residues. V lost 2 bases, J lost 2 bases, and 7 bases stayed unmatched. Germline V gene lookup returns CDR1 LNHDA and CDR2 SQIVND (reference sequence). The CDR3 reads CASSISAGGLNTGELFF. CDR3 DNA: TGTGCCAGTAGTATAAGTGCGGGGGGACTTAACACCGGGGAGCTGTTTTTT.

V usage is TRBV30 and J usage is TRBJ1-3; maybe TRBD1 (5 bases). There are 16 residues in the CDR3. In germline, CDR1 is GTSNPN, CDR2 SVGIG (reference sequence). Trimming took 3 bases from V and 0 from J, leaving 15 bases between them. This CDR3 reads CAWSIGGGSSGNTIYF. The CDR3 DNA is TGTGCCTGGAGCATCGGCGGGGGGTCCTCTGGAAACACCATATATTTT.

The rearrangement uses TRBV30 and TRBJ2-2, with D perhaps matching TRBD1 (6 bases). Germline V gene data show CDR1 as GTSNPN and CDR2 as SVGIG (reference sequence). Deletions cut 3 bases from V and 2 bases from J, with 10 bases between. The CDR3 totals 14 residues. The CDR3 here is CAWSDRLNTGELFF. DNA of the CDR3: TGTGCCTGGAGCGACAGGTTAAACACCGGGGAGCTGTTTTTT.

This clone was seen just once. V and J are TRBV4-3 and TRBJ1-6; D gene ambiguous. In germline, CDR1 is LGHNA, CDR2 YSLEER. Trimming stripped 0 bases from V and 6 bases from J, with 3 bases between. This CDR3 spans 13 amino acids. The CDR3 DNA is TGCGCCAGCAGCCAAGAAAGTAATTCACCCCTCCACTTT. It yields the protein CASSQESNSPLHF.

This clone was observed a handful of times. The chain is built from TRBV4-3 and TRBJ1-6; TRBD1 aligns across 7 bases. V trimming: 5 bases; J trimming: 5 bases; junction bases outside the gene matches: 6. The V gene's germline CDR1 is LGHNA and CDR2 YSLEER. CDR3 length: 15 residues. The chain's CDR3 is CASSSGGGDNSPLHF. Here the CDR3 DNA reads TGCGCCAGCAGCTCAGGGGGTGGGGATAATTCACCCCTCCACTTT.

J is TRBJ2-7 and V is TRBV5-4, with D unclear. This CDR3 spans 12 amino acids. Germline V CDR1 and CDR2: SGHNT, YYREEE (reference sequence). V gave up 0 bases and J gave up 5 bases, with 6 bases separating them. The CDR3 nucleotides are TGTGCCAGCAGCTTGGGTACCAACGAGCAGTACTTC. As protein: CASSLGTNEQYF. The whole variable domain, filled in from reference TRBV5-4 and TRBJ2-7, reads ETGVTQSPTHLIKTRGQQVTLRCSSQSGHNTVSWYQQALGQGPQFIFQYYREEENGRGNFPPRFSGLQFPNYSSELNVNALELDDSALYLCASSLGTNEQYFGPGTRLTVT.

The genes are TRBV5-1 and TRBJ1-1; the D gene is possibly TRBD1 (6 bases). Germline CDR1 and CDR2: SGHRS and YFSETQ. This CDR3 spans 15 amino acids. The V gene lost 1 base and the J gene lost 1 base, with 11 bases spanning the gap. In DNA form, the CDR3 reads TGCGCCAGCAGCTTGACAGGGCCGGGGAACACTGAAGCTTTCTTT. Translated, it gives CASSLTGPGNTEAFF. The full variable domain, rest sourced from reference TRBV5-1 and TRBJ1-1, is KAGVTQTPRYLIKTRGQQVTLSCSPISGHRSVSWYQQTPGQGLQFLFEYFSETQRNKGNFPGRFSGRQFSNSRSEMNVSTLELGDSALYLCASSLTGPGNTEAFFGQGTRLTVV.

In its sample, this clone is medium-sized. DNA of the CDR3: TGTGCCAGCAGTCCGCCCAGGGACACCGGGGAGCTGTTTTTT. It is translated as CASSPPRDTGELFF. The chain couples TRBV28 to TRBJ2-2, with D possibly TRBD1 on 5 matching bases. The V and J ends lost 5 bases and 3 bases respectively, with 10 bases between them. Per the germline V gene, CDR1 is MDHEN and CDR2 is SYDVKM. The CDR3 is 14 residues long.

CDR3 coding DNA: TGTGCCAGCAGCGTAGGGGACAGGACTAATGAAAAACTGTTTTTT. Residues: CASSVGDRTNEKLFF. This chain joins TRBV9 and TRBJ1-4; 8 bases line up with TRBD1. The J segment lost 2 bases and the V segment lost 0 bases, leaving 0 bases of the junction unmatched. The CDR3 spans 15 residues. Germline CDR1 and CDR2: SGDLS and YYNGEE.

The chain is built from TRBV7-2 and TRBJ1-5, with D perhaps matching TRBD1 (6 bases). The V end lost 5 bases, the J end lost 4 bases, and 12 bases lay between the germline ends. The CDR3 consists of 14 residues. Germline CDR1 and CDR2: SGHTA and FQGNSA. The chain's CDR3 is CASSPSGANQPQHF. CDR3 bases: TGTGCCAGCAGCCCCTCAGGGGCGAATCAGCCCCAGCATTTT.

This chain connects TRBV7-9 to TRBJ1-1, with 7 bases identical to TRBD1. The CDR3 consists of 17 residues. After removal of 1 base from V and 0 bases from J, the junction contained 8 bases not matched to a gene. The germline V gene has CDR1 SEHNR and CDR2 FQNEAQ (reference sequence). CDR3 bases: TGTGCCAGCAGCTTAGTCCCAGGGGGTCGCGTGAACACTGAAGCTTTCTTT. Amino acids: CASSLVPGGRVNTEAFF.

The chain joins TRBV6-5 to TRBJ2-7; D may be TRBD1 (6 bases). The V gene's germline CDR1 is MNHEY and CDR2 SVGAGI. With 5 bases removed from V and 2 bases from J, the gap between germline ends came to 16 bases. The CDR3 spans 15 residues. The CDR3 nucleotides are TGTGCCAGCAGTAAACAGGGAACCCGCACCTACGAGCAGTACTTC. Translation: CASSKQGTRTYEQYF.

The CDR3: CTSSQESSGGPGETQYF. DNA for the CDR3: TGCACCAGCAGCCAAGAAAGTAGCGGGGGGCCCGGGGAGACCCAGTACTTC. The chain carries TRBV1 and TRBJ2-5; the table's D call, TRBD2, has no DNA check behind it. TRBV1 is a documented pseudogene. This CDR3 has 17 amino acids.

In regard to this clone: Other DNA sequences in the same sample also yield this CDR3. J is TRBJ1-2 and V is TRBV20-1; D call uncertain. The CDR3 sequence is 10 residues long. The V gene lost 5 bases and the J gene lost 2 bases, with 3 bases spanning the gap. Germline V gives CDR1 DFQATT, CDR2 SNEGSKA (reference sequence). The CDR3 nucleotides read TGCAGTGCTCCGAACTATGGCTACACCTTC. Translation: CSAPNYGYTF.

The V and J genes are TRBV2 and TRBJ2-2; 8 bases map to TRBD1. Germline lookup yields CDR1 SNHLY and CDR2 FYNNEI. With V trimmed by 2 bases and J by 7 bases, 6 bases remained unmatched. This CDR3 has 15 residues. As DNA, the CDR3 is TGTGCCAGCAGTGAACAGACAGGGGTTAACGGGGAGCTGTTTTTT. Residues: CASSEQTGVNGELFF.

The chain employs TRBV30 and TRBJ2-7; the D is unclear. Germline-derived CDR1 and CDR2 are GTSNPN and SVGIG (reference sequence). The V end lost 0 bases, the J end lost 7 bases, and 10 bases lay between the germline ends. The CDR3 sequence is 12 residues long. The CDR3 DNA reads as TGTGCCTGGAGTGTACAAGTAGGGGAGCAGTACTTC. Protein product: CAWSVQVGEQYF.